Sequencing of this TCR beta chain was carried out in a study of identical twins. Overall study findings and caveats: Those out-of-frame alpha sequences shared by twins showed an excess of low generation probability.

TCRdb re-derived calls from the 5' RACE reads in MiXCR, one entry per CDR3 protein. Of some 590,000 distinct CDR3 sequences listed, 9.5% to 10% are singletons. Trimming shortened V by 9 bases and J by 5 bases, and 23 bases separated the two germline ends. This CDR3 has 15 residues. Germline-derived CDR1 and CDR2 are LNHDA and SQIVND (reference sequence). This clonotype has a handful of counts. Its antigen is undetermined. These data were also reused for a study on yellow fever vaccine responses in identical twins.

Sequenced sample: PBMCs. The V gene is TRBV19, the J gene TRBJ2-7; D may be TRBD1 (6 bases). This clonotype was obtained from a young woman in good health. CDR3 DNA: TGTGCCAGCTCCCCAACTCAGGGGAAGGAAGACGAGCAGTACTTC. Translated: CASSPTQGKEDEQYF.